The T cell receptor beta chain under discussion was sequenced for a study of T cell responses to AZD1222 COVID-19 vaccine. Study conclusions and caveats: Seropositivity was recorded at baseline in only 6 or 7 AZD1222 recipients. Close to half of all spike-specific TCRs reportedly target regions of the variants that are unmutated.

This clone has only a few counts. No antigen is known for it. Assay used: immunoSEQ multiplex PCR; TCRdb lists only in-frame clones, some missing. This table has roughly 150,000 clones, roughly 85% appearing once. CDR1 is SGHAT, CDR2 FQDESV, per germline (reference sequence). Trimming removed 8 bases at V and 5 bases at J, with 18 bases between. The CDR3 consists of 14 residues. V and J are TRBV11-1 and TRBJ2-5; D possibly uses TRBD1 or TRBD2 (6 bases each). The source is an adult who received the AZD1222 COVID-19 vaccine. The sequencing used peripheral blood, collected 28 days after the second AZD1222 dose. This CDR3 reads CASSVGGGPETQYF. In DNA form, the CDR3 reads TGTGCCAGCTCCGTTGGTGGGGGGCCGGAGACCCAGTACTTC.